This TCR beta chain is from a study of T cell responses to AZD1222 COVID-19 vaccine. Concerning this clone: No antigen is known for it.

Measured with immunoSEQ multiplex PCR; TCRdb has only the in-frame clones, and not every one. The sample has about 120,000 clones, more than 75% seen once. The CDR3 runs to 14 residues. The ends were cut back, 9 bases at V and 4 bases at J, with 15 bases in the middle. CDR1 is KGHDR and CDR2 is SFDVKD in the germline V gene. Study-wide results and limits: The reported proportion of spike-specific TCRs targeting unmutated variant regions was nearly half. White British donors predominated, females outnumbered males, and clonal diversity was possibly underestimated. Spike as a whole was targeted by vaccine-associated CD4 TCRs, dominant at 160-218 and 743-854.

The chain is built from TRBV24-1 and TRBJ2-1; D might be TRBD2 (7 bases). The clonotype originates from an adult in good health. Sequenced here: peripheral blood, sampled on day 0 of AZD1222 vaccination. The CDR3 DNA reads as TGTGCCACCGGGGGGGCGGCAGGGTACAATGAGCAGTTCTTC. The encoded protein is CATGGAAGYNEQFF.